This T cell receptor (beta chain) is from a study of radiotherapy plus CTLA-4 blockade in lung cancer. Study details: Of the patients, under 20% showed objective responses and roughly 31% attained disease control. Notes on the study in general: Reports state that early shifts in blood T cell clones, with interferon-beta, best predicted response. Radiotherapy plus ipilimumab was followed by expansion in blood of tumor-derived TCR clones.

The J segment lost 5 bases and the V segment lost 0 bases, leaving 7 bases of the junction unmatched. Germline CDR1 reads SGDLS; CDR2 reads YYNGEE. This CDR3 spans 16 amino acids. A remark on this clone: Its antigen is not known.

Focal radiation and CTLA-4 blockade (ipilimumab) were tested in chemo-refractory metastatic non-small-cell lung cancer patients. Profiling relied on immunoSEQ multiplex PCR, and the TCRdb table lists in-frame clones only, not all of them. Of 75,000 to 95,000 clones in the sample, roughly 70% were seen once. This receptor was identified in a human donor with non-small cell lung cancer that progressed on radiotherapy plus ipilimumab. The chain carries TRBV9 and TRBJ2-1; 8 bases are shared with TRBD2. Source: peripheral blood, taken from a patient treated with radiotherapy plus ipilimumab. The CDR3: CASSVGAGEGHNEQFF. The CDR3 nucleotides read TGTGCCAGCAGCGTAGGAGCGGGAGAGGGCCACAATGAGCAGTTCTTC.